This TCR beta chain stems from a study of cytomegalovirus exposure and HLA in healthy donors. With respect to this clone: Its antigen is as yet unknown.

Regarding the study as a whole: Accurate prediction of HLA-A and HLA-B alleles (for most subjects) was reportedly achieved from TCR beta sequences.

PCR was performed using 60 Vbeta and 13 Jbeta primers. Method: immunoSEQ multiplex PCR; TCRdb's copy keeps in-frame clones and lacks some. The repertoire has around 85,000 clones, around 68% of them found once; the top ten carry approximately 20%. Material for sequencing was PBMCs. The origin of this receptor is a man between 25 and 39 years old in good health and CMV-seropositive.

The CDR3 spells CAWSGSVRLAGKFF. DNA for the CDR3: TGTGCCTGGAGTGGTTCGGTAAGACTAGCGGGAAAGTTCTTC. The chain has TRBV30 and TRBJ2-1; 11 bases are shared with TRBD2. Trimming cost V 1 base and J 14 bases; bases outside gene matches: 10. Germline CDR1 and CDR2: GTSNPN and SVGIG (reference sequence). The length of the CDR3 is 14 residues.